The 13 T cell receptor beta chains below come from one sample, sequenced in a study of vaccination effects on CD4 cells after COVID-19. Once cultured for nine to ten days, the cells underwent separation to obtain CD4+ T cells. For these TCRs, the target antigens are not known. Assay: immunoSEQ multiplex PCR; the TCRdb copy retains only in-frame clones and omits some. The sample holds about 48,000 clones; approximately 70% are singletons and the top ten take over 4.5%. The sample consisted of CD4+ T cells from PBMCs cultured without peptide, taken before COVID-19 vaccination. The receptors here all came from a human donor who received a COVID-19 vaccine.

This clone was counted a few times. V is TRBV2 and J is TRBJ2-7, with 8 positions matching TRBD2. CDR3 length equals 15 residues. Per germline, CDR1 SNHLY and CDR2 FYNNEI. The ends lost 5 bases at V and 2 bases at J; junction bases unmatched: 8. The CDR3 reads CASSPRLASTYEQYF. CDR3 coding DNA: TGTGCCAGCAGTCCCAGACTAGCGAGCACCTACGAGCAGTACTTC.

This clone was seen a handful of times. The CDR3 is CASSGQGAGSPLHF. In nucleotides, the CDR3 is TGTGCCAGCAGCGGACAGGGGGCAGGTTCACCCCTCCACTTT. The rearrangement uses TRBV9 and TRBJ1-6; 10 bases fit TRBD1. Trimming cost V 3 bases and J 9 bases; bases outside gene matches: 3. The CDR3 consists of 14 residues. CDR1 is SGDLS, CDR2 YYNGEE, per germline.

The V gene is TRBV7-2, the J gene TRBJ1-1, with D possibly matching TRBD1 (5 bases). V gave up 4 bases and J gave up 1 base, with 16 bases separating them. Germline V gives CDR1 SGHTA, CDR2 FQGNSA. The CDR3 is 16 amino acids. The CDR3 DNA reads as TGTGCCAGCAGCTCAATCTCATACGGGGGGAACACTGAAGCTTTCTTT. It codes for CASSSISYGGNTEAFF.

A single count supports this clone. The rearrangement links TRBV4-3 to TRBJ1-2; D possibly corresponds to TRBD1 (5 bases). Trimming pared 0 bases from V and 0 bases from J, leaving 8 bases between. Germline assignment: CDR1 LGHNA and CDR2 YSLEER. This CDR3 has 15 residues. The DNA for the CDR3 is TGCGCCAGCAGCCAAGATATACAGGCTAACTATGGCTACACCTTC. Protein product: CASSQDIQANYGYTF.

The chain carries TRBV28 and TRBJ1-2, with unresolved D. Germline loops: CDR1 MDHEN, CDR2 SYDVKM. V was shortened by 5 bases and J by 2 bases, with 15 bases between the two germline ends. The CDR3 runs to 15 residues. As DNA, the CDR3 is TGTGCCAGCAGTACCCCTTGGGGTAACAACTATGGCTACACCTTC. Protein sequence: CASSTPWGNNYGYTF.

The gene calls are TRBV28 and TRBJ1-6, with D possibly TRBD1 on 6 matching bases. Trimming pared 6 bases from V and 10 bases from J, leaving 13 bases between. Germline-derived CDR1 and CDR2 are MDHEN and SYDVKM. The CDR3 extends over 13 amino acids. CDR3 loop: CASRLWTESPLHF. CDR3 in DNA: TGTGCCAGCAGGCTCTGGACAGAGTCACCCCTCCACTTT.

The chain is built from TRBV11-1 and TRBJ2-2, with D possibly TRBD1 on 5 matching bases. CDR3 length: 14 amino acids. Trimming pared 0 bases from V and 13 bases from J, leaving 15 bases between. CDR1 SGHAT and CDR2 FQDESV come from the germline V gene (reference sequence). The CDR3 DNA is TGTGCCAGCAGCTTAGCGGCCAGGGAAATGGTGCTGTTTTTT. It is translated as CASSLAAREMVLFF.

This clone was counted between two and nine times. The chain joins TRBV3-1 (or the pseudogene TRBV3-2) to TRBJ1-1; tentative D call: TRBD1 (6 bases). The V and J ends lost 7 bases and 4 bases respectively, with 19 bases between them. The CDR3 length is 15 residues. Per germline, CDR1 LGHDT and CDR2 YNNKEL (reference sequence). This chain's CDR3 is CASTEILGGGTEAFF. CDR3 bases: TGTGCCAGCACCGAGATTTTAGGGGGGGGCACTGAAGCTTTCTTT.

This clone was recorded only once. A read error may account for a junction end that differs from germline. This chain uses TRBV11-3 with TRBJ2-5; TRBD2 aligns across 10 bases. This CDR3 spans 15 amino acids. The germline CDR1 and CDR2 sequences are SGHNT and YENEEA. CDR3 sequence reads: CASSLPSGGQMAEDF. The DNA for the CDR3 is TGTGCCAGCAGCTTACCTAGCGGGGGCCAGATGGCTGAGGACTTC.

V gene TRBV3-1 (or the pseudogene TRBV3-2) combines with J gene TRBJ1-1; D is uncertain. Germline values: CDR1 LGHDT, CDR2 YNNKEL (reference sequence). V lost 4 bases to trimming and J lost 9 bases, with 18 bases between them. The CDR3 runs to 14 residues. The DNA for the CDR3 is TGTGCCAGCAGCCTCCCCAACGGGTTGTCCCAAGCTTTCTTT. This encodes CASSLPNGLSQAFF.

The gene calls are TRBV7-9 and TRBJ1-3; D ambiguous. The CDR3 consists of 14 residues. V dropped 3 bases and J dropped 7 bases, with 13 bases sitting between them. Germline V gene data show CDR1 as SEHNR and CDR2 as FQNEAQ (reference sequence). In DNA, the CDR3 is TGTGCCAGCAGCTTCGGAAGGGCGGAGAACACCATATATTTT. Translated: CASSFGRAENTIYF.

This chain uses TRBV14 with TRBJ1-1; D remains unclear. Germline V gene data show CDR1 as SGHDN and CDR2 as FVKESK. The CDR3 is 13 residues long. V was clipped by 0 bases and J by 8 bases, with 10 bases between them. DNA for the CDR3: TGTGCCAGCAGCCAAGACCGGACGGGAGAAGCTTTCTTT. Its protein is CASSQDRTGEAFF. Full variable domain (remainder filled in from reference TRBV14 and TRBJ1-1): EAGVTQFPSHSVIEKGQTVTLRCDPISGHDNLYWYRRVMGKEIKFLLHFVKESKQDESGMPNNRFLAERTGGTYSTLKVQPAELEDSGVYFCASSQDRTGEAFFGQGTRLTVV.

The CDR3 coding sequence is TGTGCCAGCAGTCGTGACAGGGTCGCTGAAGCTTTCTTT. Translated: CASSRDRVAEAFF. This sequence joins TRBV12-3 or TRBV12-4 and TRBJ1-1; TRBD1 matches at 7 bases. This CDR3 has 13 residues. With 5 bases clipped from V and 6 bases from J, the junction kept 6 bases outside the gene matches.